The 10 T cell receptor beta chains given below trace back to one sample, sequenced in a study of blood T cell repertoires in COVID-19. Sequenced by immunoSEQ multiplex PCR; TCRdb stores in-frame clones only, minus some. The sample has about 83,000 clones, around 80% seen once. The sequenced material came from peripheral blood. The receptors were gathered from a woman at least 80 years old with active or convalescent COVID-19.

The chain combines TRBV9 with TRBJ2-3; D uncertain. This CDR3 has 14 residues. Trimming took 0 bases from V and 4 from J, leaving 9 bases between them. CDR1 is SGDLS and CDR2 is YYNGEE in the germline V gene. In DNA form, the CDR3 reads TGTGCCAGCAGCGTAGTACAGCAACCAGATACGCAGTATTTT. This gives the protein CASSVVQQPDTQYF.

The V and J genes are TRBV28 and TRBJ1-5; unclear D gene. The CDR3 is 16 residues long. Deletions cut 6 bases from V and 0 bases from J, with 15 bases between. The germline gives CDR1 MDHEN, CDR2 SYDVKM. CDR3 loop: CASRNGEAYSNQPQHF. For the CDR3, the DNA is TGTGCCAGCAGGAACGGGGAGGCTTATAGCAATCAGCCCCAGCATTTT. The full variable domain, rest sourced from reference TRBV28 and TRBJ1-5, is DVKVTQSSRYLVKRTGEKVFLECVQDMDHENMFWYRQDPGLGLRLIYFSYDVKMKEKGDIPEGYSVSREKKERFSLILESASTNQTSMYLCASRNGEAYSNQPQHFGDGTRLSIL.

This clone was counted a single time. V is TRBV7-2 and J is TRBJ1-2, with a weak D call TRBD1 (6 bases). The CDR3 is 13 amino acids. V lost 1 base and J lost 8, with 11 bases in between. Germline CDR1 reads SGHTA; CDR2 reads FQGNSA. The CDR3 spells CASSLGGLSGYTF. CDR3 DNA: TGTGCCAGCAGCTTAGGGGGGCTAAGCGGCTACACCTTC.

This clone occurred once. V and J are TRBV11-3 and TRBJ2-1; TRBD1 matches at 8 bases. V trimming: 6 bases; J trimming: 6 bases; junction bases outside the gene matches: 4. Germline loops: CDR1 SGHNT, CDR2 YENEEA. The CDR3 is 13 residues long. The DNA for the CDR3 is TGTGCCAGCAGTACCGACAGGGGCAATGAGCAGTTCTTC. Its protein product is CASSTDRGNEQFF.

This clone has a handful of counts. This sequence joins TRBV18 and TRBJ2-3; 7 nucleotides align to TRBD1. The germline V gene encodes CDR1 KGHSH and CDR2 LQKENI. Unmatched junction bases numbered 1, after V lost 6 bases and J lost 4 bases. The CDR3 contains 12 residues. The CDR3 loop is CASSQGADTQYF. As DNA, the CDR3 is TGTGCCAGCTCCCAGGGGGCAGATACGCAGTATTTT.

This sequence joins TRBV7-8 and TRBJ1-2; D perhaps matches TRBD1 (6 bases). Germline assignment: CDR1 SGHVS and CDR2 FQNEAQ. CDR3 length equals 13 residues. V gave up 4 bases and J gave up 8 bases, with 14 bases separating them. CDR3 nucleotides: TGTGCCAGCAGCTCCCCCAGGGGATACGGCTACACCTTC. Amino acids: CASSSPRGYGYTF.

Of note for this clone: A single base separates this from a much larger clone, so it may be a read error. The rearrangement joins TRBV2 to TRBJ1-5, with D possibly matching TRBD1 (5 bases). The CDR3 runs to 13 residues. CDR1 and CDR2 (germline): SNHLY, FYNNEI. Deletions cut 4 bases from V and 3 bases from J, with 7 bases between. The CDR3 spells CASSAGHNQPQHF. The CDR3 DNA reads TGTGCCAGCAGTGCAGGGCACAATCAGCCCCAGCATTTT.

This chain uses TRBV30 with TRBJ1-1; D remains unclear. Trimming took off 0 bases at V and 3 bases at J, with 8 bases between the two ends. In germline, CDR1 is GTSNPN, CDR2 SVGIG (reference sequence). The CDR3 has 13 residues. The CDR3 sequence is CAWSVREDTEAFF. CDR3 DNA sequence: TGTGCCTGGAGTGTACGCGAAGACACTGAAGCTTTCTTT.

The chain carries TRBV7-3 and TRBJ2-5; 14 nucleotides agree with TRBD2. The CDR3 is 17 residues long. CDR1 and CDR2 from the germline V gene are SGHTA and FQGTGA. The ends lost 5 bases at V and 2 bases at J; junction bases unmatched: 7. The CDR3 region has the DNA TGTGCCAGCAGCAGGGGACTAGCGGGGGACAGACAAGAGACCCAGTACTTC. It is translated as CASSRGLAGDRQETQYF.

This clone was recorded only once. The rearrangement joins TRBV2 to TRBJ2-7; maybe TRBD1 (6 bases). In germline, CDR1 is SNHLY, CDR2 FYNNEI. V shed 7 bases and J shed 2 bases, with 15 bases lying between them. CDR3 size: 14 residues. The CDR3 reads CASTPGQNAYEQYF. In DNA, the CDR3 is TGTGCCAGCACTCCGGGACAAAATGCCTACGAGCAGTACTTC.